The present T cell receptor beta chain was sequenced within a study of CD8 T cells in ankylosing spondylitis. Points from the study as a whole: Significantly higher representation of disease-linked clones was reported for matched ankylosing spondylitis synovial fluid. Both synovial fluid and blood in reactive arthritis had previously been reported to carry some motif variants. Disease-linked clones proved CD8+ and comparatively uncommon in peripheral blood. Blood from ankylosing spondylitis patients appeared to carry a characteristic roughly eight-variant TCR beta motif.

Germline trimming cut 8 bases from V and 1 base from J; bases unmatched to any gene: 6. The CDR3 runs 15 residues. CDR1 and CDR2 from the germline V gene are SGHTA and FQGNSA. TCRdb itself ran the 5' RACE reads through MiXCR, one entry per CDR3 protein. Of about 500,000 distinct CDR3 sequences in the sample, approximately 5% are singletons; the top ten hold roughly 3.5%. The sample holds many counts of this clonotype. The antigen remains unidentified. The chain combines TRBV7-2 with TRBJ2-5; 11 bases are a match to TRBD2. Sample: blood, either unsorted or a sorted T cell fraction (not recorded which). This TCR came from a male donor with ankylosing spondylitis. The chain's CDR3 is CASLGLAGFQETQYF. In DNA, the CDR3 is TGTGCCAGCCTAGGACTAGCGGGCTTCCAAGAGACCCAGTACTTC.